The next 24 T cell receptor beta chains were all read from a single sample in a study of CD8 T cells in Susac syndrome. RNA, at roughly 0.45 to 1 ug, was reverse transcribed with random hexamers. MiXCR, run by TCRdb on the immunoSEQ multiplex PCR reads, gives a single entry per CDR3 protein. This table has roughly 200,000 distinct CDR3 sequences, 85% to 95% appearing once. The sequencing input was CD4+ T cells from PBMCs. These receptors all come from a human donor in good health.

The rearrangement uses TRBV5-1 and TRBJ2-1; 12 nucleotides match TRBD2. The CDR3 spans 16 residues. J lost 8 bases, V lost 7 bases, and 13 bases had no gene match. Per the germline V gene, CDR1 is SGHRS and CDR2 is YFSETQ. The CDR3 here is CASQKILAGGPDEQFF. In DNA, the CDR3 is TGCGCCAGCCAAAAGATTCTAGCGGGAGGGCCCGATGAGCAGTTCTTC.

The chain has TRBV29-1 and TRBJ1-1; 7 bases line up with TRBD1. Trimming took 4 bases from V and 2 from J; bases not matched to a gene: 7. This CDR3 comprises 14 residues. CDR1 is SQVTM and CDR2 is ANQGSEA in the germline V gene. The CDR3 region is CSVAVGTVNTEAFF. The CDR3 DNA reads as TGCAGCGTTGCCGTCGGGACAGTCAACACTGAAGCTTTCTTT.

This sequence joins TRBV10-3 and TRBJ2-5; 9 bases align to TRBD2. The CDR3 runs to 16 residues. The ends lost 3 bases at V and 5 bases at J; junction bases unmatched: 10. From germline, CDR1 is ENHRY and CDR2 SYGVKD. In nucleotides, the CDR3 is TGTGCCATCAGTGATCGGGCGGGGGGGCCGGAGGAGACCCAGTACTTC. Translation: CAISDRAGGPEETQYF.

The CDR3 reads CASSRDYASYNEQFF. CDR3 nucleotide sequence: TGTGCCAGCAGCCGTGACTACGCCTCCTACAATGAGCAGTTCTTC. The chain has TRBV3-1 and TRBJ2-1; the D gene is possibly TRBD2 (5 bases). The CDR3 runs 15 residues. CDR1 and CDR2 from the germline V gene are LGHDT and YNNKEL (reference sequence). The V gene lost 4 bases and the J gene lost 0 bases, with 10 bases spanning the gap.

The V and J genes are TRBV6-5 and TRBJ2-1; possibly TRBD1 for D (6 bases). The V end lost 5 bases, the J end lost 0 bases, and 11 bases lay between the germline ends. The CDR3 spans 15 residues. CDR1 and CDR2 (germline): MNHEY, SVGAGI. In nucleotides, the CDR3 is TGTGCCAGCAGTCGGACAGAGAGCTCCTACAATGAGCAGTTCTTC. Protein product: CASSRTESSYNEQFF.

The V call is TRBV3-1, the J call TRBJ2-4; D gene ambiguous. The V end lost 1 base, the J end lost 7 bases, and 11 bases lay between the germline ends. The germline V gene has CDR1 LGHDT and CDR2 YNNKEL (reference sequence). CDR3 length: 14 residues. The CDR3 sequence is CASSQALEENIQYF. The CDR3 DNA follows: TGTGCCAGCAGCCAAGCCCTAGAAGAGAACATTCAGTACTTC.

In DNA, the CDR3 is TGTGCCAGCAGCCAAGATGCTAGCAGAAACATTCAGTACTTC. Its protein is CASSQDASRNIQYF. The rearrangement joins TRBV4-2 to TRBJ2-4; possibly TRBD2 for D (5 bases). Germline CDR1 is LGHNA and CDR2 is YNFKEQ. V was pared by 0 bases and J by 6 bases, with 9 bases between. The CDR3 spans 14 residues.

This clonotype has only one observation. The chain carries TRBV18 and TRBJ2-5; D gene ambiguous. The CDR3 length is 12 residues. Germline V gene sequence: CDR1 KGHSH, CDR2 LQKENI. The germline V and J ends were trimmed by 2 bases and 5 bases, with 6 bases remaining between them. CDR3 protein: CASSPAGETQYF. CDR3 nucleotides: TGTGCCAGCTCACCAGCTGGGGAGACCCAGTACTTC.

The rearrangement joins TRBV29-1 to TRBJ1-2; TRBD1 aligns across 7 bases. The J segment lost 2 bases and the V segment lost 6 bases, leaving 6 bases of the junction unmatched. The germline CDR1 and CDR2 sequences are SQVTM and ANQGSEA. The CDR3 has 13 amino acids. In DNA form, the CDR3 reads TGCAGCGTCATAACGGGACAGAACTATGGCTACACCTTC. Translation gives CSVITGQNYGYTF.

The chain has TRBV12-3 or TRBV12-4 and TRBJ1-5; D is unclear. The CDR3 has 15 residues. The V end was cut by 7 bases, the J end by 0 bases, with 13 bases between. CDR3: CASTQRENSNQPQHF. The CDR3 nucleotides are TGTGCCAGCACTCAAAGGGAGAATAGCAATCAGCCCCAGCATTTT.

This sequence joins TRBV30 and TRBJ2-6; 7 bases fit TRBD1. V lost 0 bases, J lost 3 bases, and 14 bases stayed unmatched. This CDR3 is 19 amino acids long. Germline V gene data show CDR1 as GTSNPN and CDR2 as SVGIG (reference sequence). CDR3 amino acids: CAWSVPGAGGKGGANVLTF. The CDR3 nucleotides are TGTGCCTGGAGTGTCCCAGGGGCAGGGGGAAAAGGTGGGGCCAACGTCCTGACTTTC.

V is TRBV7-8 and J is TRBJ1-4; tentatively, D is TRBD1 (5 bases). The CDR3 is 16 amino acids. V lost 0 bases, J lost 7 bases, and 15 bases lay in between. Germline V gene data show CDR1 as SGHVS and CDR2 as FQNEAQ. The CDR3 nucleotides read TGTGCCAGCAGCTTAGCTTCGGGGGGGTCAAGTGAAAAACTGTTTTTT. Encoded protein: CASSLASGGSSEKLFF.

This clonotype has more than one count but fewer than ten. The chain links TRBV29-1 to TRBJ2-3; no reliable D call. Germline assignment: CDR1 SQVTM and CDR2 ANQGSEA. This CDR3 is 13 amino acids long. V shed 3 bases and J shed 0 bases, with 7 bases lying between them. CDR3 nucleotide sequence: TGCAGCGTTGATGAGCAAAGCACAGATACGCAGTATTTT. This codes for CSVDEQSTDTQYF.

This chain's CDR3 is CASSLSHRQGIQYF. The CDR3 coding sequence is TGTGCCAGCAGTTTATCTCACAGGCAAGGCATTCAGTACTTC. The chain links TRBV27 to TRBJ2-4, with D possibly matching TRBD1 (5 bases). V lost 0 bases and J 9 bases, leaving 12 bases between the germline ends. Germline CDR1 is MNHEY and CDR2 is SMNVEV (reference sequence). This CDR3 region has 14 residues.

V is TRBV29-1 and J is TRBJ2-3, with 8 bases fitting TRBD2. Germline V gives CDR1 SQVTM, CDR2 ANQGSEA. V lost 7 bases and J lost 6; bases outside the gene matches: 6. The length of the CDR3 is 12 residues. The CDR3 is CSASPGGDTQYF. As DNA, the CDR3 is TGCAGCGCCTCCCCGGGAGGGGATACGCAGTATTTT.

This rearrangement joins TRBV18 to TRBJ2-1; D is undetermined. Germline V CDR1 and CDR2: KGHSH, LQKENI. The CDR3 length is 12 residues. Trimming left V 0 bases short and J 12 bases short, with 9 bases between. CDR3 sequence (DNA): TGTGCCAGCTCACCACCCGTCGGGCGGCAGTTCTTC. Its protein product is CASSPPVGRQFF. The complete variable domain, with remaining parts taken from reference TRBV18 and TRBJ2-1, reads NAGVMQNPRHLVRRRGQEARLRCSPMKGHSHVYWYRQLPEEGLKFMVYLQKENIIDESGMPKERFSAEFPKEGPSILRIQQVVRGDSAAYFCASSPPVGRQFFGPGTRLTVL.

This clonotype was observed a single time. The rearrangement links TRBV29-1 to TRBJ2-1; D uncertain. The germline V gene encodes CDR1 SQVTM and CDR2 ANQGSEA. This CDR3 contains 13 residues. Deletions cut 3 bases from V and 0 bases from J, with 6 bases between. The CDR3 protein is CSVDRSSYNEQFF. CDR3 coding DNA: TGCAGCGTTGACAGGAGCTCCTACAATGAGCAGTTCTTC.

The rearrangement uses TRBV9 and TRBJ1-5, with TRBD1 matching over 11 bases. Germline CDR1 is SGDLS and CDR2 is YYNGEE. The CDR3 loop spans 16 amino acids. J gave up 11 bases and V 3 bases, and 13 bases lay outside the gene matches. The CDR3 is CASSEGTGGPVGAQHF. CDR3 sequence (DNA): TGTGCCAGCAGCGAAGGGACAGGGGGACCCGTGGGAGCCCAGCATTTT.

This chain links TRBV6-2 or TRBV6-3 with TRBJ2-1; D gene unclear. CDR1 MNHEY and CDR2 SVGEGT come from the germline V gene. This CDR3 region has 12 residues. V was pared by 0 bases and J by 9 bases, with 6 bases between. The CDR3, as DNA: TGTGCCAGCAGTTACTCAAGGGCTGAGCAGTTCTTC. Encoded protein: CASSYSRAEQFF.

The table lists this clonotype with a count of one. The rearrangement links TRBV30 to TRBJ1-1; unclear D gene. This CDR3 contains 13 residues. Per germline, CDR1 GTSNPN and CDR2 SVGIG (reference sequence). The V gene lost 3 bases and the J gene lost 6 bases, with 14 bases spanning the gap. The CDR3 loop reads CAWRGSSYSEAFF. The CDR3 DNA is TGTGCCTGGAGGGGGAGTAGCTACTCTGAAGCTTTCTTT.

The chain combines TRBV6-5 with TRBJ2-7; D is perhaps TRBD1 (7 bases). This CDR3 contains 13 residues. CDR1 is MNHEY, CDR2 SVGAGI, per germline. The V gene lost 5 bases and the J gene lost 6 bases, with 14 bases spanning the gap. The CDR3 DNA follows: TGTGCCAGCAGTCCCAGGGGGGTCCGCGAGCAGTACGTC. This sequence encodes CASSPRGVREQYV.

The chain couples TRBV20-1 to TRBJ2-7, with unresolved D. CDR1 DFQATT and CDR2 SNEGSKA come from the germline V gene (reference sequence). V lost 4 bases, J lost 0 bases, and 13 bases lay in between. The CDR3 has 14 amino acids. The CDR3 sequence: CSAILDSASYEQYV. Here the CDR3 DNA reads TGCAGTGCTATTCTGGATTCCGCCTCCTACGAGCAGTACGTC.

This clonotype has only one observation. This rearrangement joins TRBV27 to TRBJ2-7, with a possible D match to TRBD1 (5 bases). This CDR3 has 12 residues. The germline V gene has CDR1 MNHEY and CDR2 SMNVEV (reference sequence). Trimming took 6 bases from V and 6 from J, leaving 12 bases between them. The CDR3 spells CASSLRVREQYV. The CDR3 nucleotides are TGTGCCAGCAGCCTCAGGGTCCGCGAGCAGTACGTC.

The rearrangement uses TRBV20-1 and TRBJ2-1; D is tentatively TRBD1 or TRBD2 (5 bases each). CDR1 is DFQATT and CDR2 is SNEGSKA in the germline V gene (reference sequence). The V end was cut by 8 bases, the J end by 6 bases, with 17 bases between. CDR3 length: 13 amino acids. In DNA form, the CDR3 reads TGCAGTAACCGGGACGGCTCGACCAATGAGCAGTTCTTC. It codes for CSNRDGSTNEQFF.